The present TCR beta chain was sequenced within a study of cytomegalovirus exposure and HLA in healthy donors. PCR primers comprised 60 Vbeta and 13 Jbeta primers. TCRdb's copy holds only in-frame clones and misses some; the assay was immunoSEQ multiplex PCR. Here the sample spans 150,000 to 200,000 clones, roughly four fifths being singletons. With V trimmed by 5 bases and J by 7 bases, 8 bases remained unmatched. Germline V lookup: CDR1 SGHTA, CDR2 FQGTGA. This CDR3 spans 15 amino acids. The chain joins TRBV7-3 to TRBJ2-1; 10 nucleotides agree with TRBD2. The sequence came from a woman between 40 and 50 years old in good health and CMV-seronegative. The sample was PBMCs. The CDR3 protein is CASSKSSGGLNEQFF. CDR3 sequence (DNA): TGTGCCAGCAGCAAGTCTAGCGGGGGACTAAATGAGCAGTTCTTC. The variable domain in full, with the rest retrieved from reference TRBV7-3 and TRBJ2-1, is GAGVSQTPSNKVTEKGKYVELRCDPISGHTALYWYRQSLGQGPEFLIYFQGTGAADDSGLPNDRFFAVRPEGSVSTLKIQRTERGDSAVYLCASSKSSGGLNEQFFGPGTRLTVL.